The rows below give T cell receptor beta chains drawn from one sample of a study of CD8+CD57+ T cells in acquired aplastic anemia. Via MiXCR, TCRdb re-called the reads, giving one row per CDR3 protein. The sample yields fewer than 250,000 distinct CDR3 sequences, 47% seen once. Sequenced sample: sorted CD4+, CD8+, or CD8+CD57+ T cells (not recorded which) from PBMCs. These receptors were obtained from a human donor with aplastic anemia. The CDR3 runs from the conserved cysteine through the conserved F or W. D genes are given only for firm matches. Size is stated for part of the rows, as once, few or many counts, or as a class when the clone is expanded.

clone size | J gene | V gene | D gene | CDR3 DNA | CDR3 protein
few | TRBJ1-6 | TRBV15 | NA | TGTGCCACCAGCAGAGATCGCTGGGAATCACCCCTCCACTTT | CATSRDRWESPLHF
few | TRBJ1-5 | TRBV6-2/TRBV6-3 | NA | TGTGCCAGCAGTTGGGACGGGACGAATCAGCCCCAGCATTTT | CASSWDGTNQPQHF
many | TRBJ2-7 | TRBV7-2 | TRBD2 | TGTGCCAGCAGTCTCGGACTAGCGGGCTTCATCCAGTACTTC | CASSLGLAGFIQYF
many | TRBJ2-7 | TRBV29-1 | NA | TGCAGCGTTGAATTTAGGGGACGGAGCTACGAGCAGTACTTC | CSVEFRGRSYEQYF
many | TRBJ2-2 | TRBV6-2/TRBV6-3 | NA | TGTGCCAGCGAGCCTACTACCGGGGAGCTGTTTTTT | CASEPTTGELFF
NA | TRBJ2-1 | TRBV7-9 | NA | TGTGCCAGCAGCTTAGCTCAGGGCTACAATGAGCAGTTCTTC | CASSLAQGYNEQFF
many | TRBJ1-1 | TRBV19 | NA | TGTGCCAGTAGTGTCACAGGGACTAACACTGAAGCTTTCTTT | CASSVTGTNTEAFF
NA | TRBJ1-2 | TRBV29-1 | TRBD1 | TGCAACGTTCCCGGCAGGGGGTATGGCTACACCTTC | CNVPGRGYGYTF
NA | TRBJ1-1 | TRBV19 | NA | TGTGCCAGTAGTCCCAGGGGATTGAAAGCTTTCTTT | CASSPRGLKAFF
many | TRBJ2-5 | TRBV3-1 | NA | TGTGCCAGCAGCCCACAGGGCCAAGAGACCCAGTACTTC | CASSPQGQETQYF
NA | TRBJ2-3 | TRBV9 | TRBD2 | TGTGCCAGCAGCTCGGGACTAGCGCTCGCAGATACGCAGTATTTT | CASSSGLALADTQYF
NA | TRBJ2-7 | TRBV7-9 | TRBD2 | TGTGCCAGCAGCTTGTGGGGGGCGGGAGGGCCCTACGGGCAGTACTTC | CASSLWGAGGPYGQYF
NA | TRBJ1-1 | TRBV10-3 | TRBD1 | TGTGCCACCAGTGACAGGGGCACTGAAGCTTTCTTT | CATSDRGTEAFF
NA | TRBJ1-5 | TRBV30 | NA | TGTGCCTGGAGTGTAGCCCCCAATCAGCCCCAGCATTTT | CAWSVAPNQPQHF
NA | TRBJ2-7 | TRBV10-2 | NA | TGCGCCAGCAGTGAGGTCAGGGTCGACGAGCAGTACTTC | CASSEVRVDEQYF
once | TRBJ2-5 | TRBV20-1 | NA | TGCAGTGCTAGGGATGGGGGGGCCCCAGAGACCCAGTACTTC | CSARDGGAPETQYF
many | TRBJ1-1 | TRBV7-6 | NA | TGTGCCAGCAGCTTAGCTGGGTGGGGAGGCACTGAAGCTTTCTTT | CASSLAGWGGTEAFF
NA | TRBJ1-2 | TRBV7-9 | TRBD1 | TGTGCCAGCAGCCACGTTGAACGGACAGGGCCCTTTTACCGGCCCTACGGCTACACCTTC | CASSHVERTGPFYRPYGYTF
few | TRBJ1-1 | TRBV6-5 | NA | TGTGCCAGCAGCCCCTCGGGGGGCTATAGCACTGAAGCTTTCTTT | CASSPSGGYSTEAFF
many | TRBJ2-7 | TRBV13 | NA | TGTGCCAGCAGCTTATCAGGGAATGTTGTCGAGCAGTACTTC | CASSLSGNVVEQYF
many | TRBJ2-7 | TRBV4-1 | TRBD2 | TGCGCCAGCAGCCAAACCCTAACTTACTGGGGGGAGGGGTCCTACGAGCAGTACTTC | CASSQTLTYWGEGSYEQYF
once | TRBJ1-2 | TRBV10-3 | TRBD1 | TGTGCCATCAGTGAGTCGGCCGTCCAGGGGGCAGGAGTAGGCTACACCTTC | CAISESAVQGAGVGYTF
many | TRBJ1-1 | TRBV6-5 | NA | TGTGCCAGCAGTTACACCAAATTGAACACTGAAGCTTTCTTT | CASSYTKLNTEAFF
NA | TRBJ2-7 | TRBV19 | NA | TGTGCCAGCAGAATCATAGGCCGGGACGCCTCTTTACGGACCTACGAGCAGTACTTC | CASRIIGRDASLRTYEQYF
once | TRBJ2-1 | TRBV20-1 | TRBD2 | TGCAGTGCTAGCCGAGCGGGGGGTTACAATGAGCAGTTCTTC | CSASRAGGYNEQFF
many | TRBJ1-6 | TRBV28 | NA | TGTGCCAGCAGTCGAGGGGGGTCACCCCTCCACTTT | CASSRGGSPLHF
NA | TRBJ1-4 | TRBV6-6 | TRBD1 | TGTGCCAGCAGTGAATTAAGGGACAGAAGAAAAAATGAAAGACTGTTTTTT | CASSELRDRRKNERLFF
NA | TRBJ2-1 | TRBV10-3 | NA | TGTGCCATCAGTGAGTCCACGGGTTCCTACAATGAGCAGTTCTTC | CAISESTGSYNEQFF
once | TRBJ1-2 | TRBV10-2 | NA | TGCGCCAGCAGTGAGTCGTTGGGACATGGCTACACCTTC | CASSESLGHGYTF
NA | TRBJ2-3 | TRBV14 | TRBD2 | TGTGCCAGCAGCCAAACTAGCGGGGGGGCCGTTGATACGCAGTATTTT | CASSQTSGGAVDTQYF
NA | TRBJ1-4 | TRBV6-6 | NA | TGTGCCAGCAGTGCCGTCGGGGTCGATGAAAAACTGTCTTTT | CASSAVGVDEKLSF
many | TRBJ1-4 | TRBV25-1 | NA | TGTGCCAGCAGTGAATCGGGGGCCTGGGGCGATTCTGAAAAACTGTTTTTT | CASSESGAWGDSEKLFF
NA | TRBJ1-6 | TRBV30 | NA | TGTGCCTGGAGTGTACCCGGAGGGGATAATTCACCCCTCCACTTT | CAWSVPGGDNSPLHF
NA | TRBJ1-4 | TRBV12-5 | NA | TGTGCTAGTGGTTTGGTACTTGGGCAGGGGAATGAAAAACTGTTTTTT | CASGLVLGQGNEKLFF
many | TRBJ1-1 | TRBV4-3 | NA | TGCGCCAGCAGCCAAGATAGGCGGAACACTGAAGCTTTCTTT | CASSQDRRNTEAFF
NA | TRBJ1-5 | TRBV19 | NA | TGTGCCAGTAGTAGCTTATGGGTCTCTCAGCCCCAGCATTTT | CASSSLWVSQPQHF
many | TRBJ2-5 | TRBV7-6 | NA | TGTGCCAGCAGCAACGGAGCGGCAGGGACGGCCGAGACCCAGTACTTC | CASSNGAAGTAETQYF
few | TRBJ1-1 | TRBV13 | TRBD1 | TGTGCCAGCAGTCTGCGAGAGACAGGGGAATATGAAGCTTTCTTT | CASSLRETGEYEAFF
NA | TRBJ1-2 | TRBV6-5 | NA | TGTGCCAGCAGTTACGGGGGGGTCGGCTATGGCTACACCTTC | CASSYGGVGYGYTF
NA | TRBJ2-7 | TRBV9 | NA | TGTGCCAGCAGCCCCCGAAGGGACACCCCCTACGAGCAGTACTTC | CASSPRRDTPYEQYF
NA | TRBJ1-6 | TRBV19 | NA | TGTGCCAGTAGTATTCCGTATTCACCCCTCCACTTT | CASSIPYSPLHF
NA | TRBJ2-1 | TRBV24-1 | TRBD2 | TGTGCCACCAGTGAAAGGACTAGCGGGAGCAATGAGCAGTTCTTC | CATSERTSGSNEQFF
NA | TRBJ2-7 | TRBV4-1 | TRBD1 | TGCGCCAGCAGCCAAGCGACAGGGGGTCCCTACGAGCAGTACTTC | CASSQATGGPYEQYF
many | TRBJ2-1 | TRBV9 | NA | TGTGCCAGCGGGCCCTACAATGAGCAGTTCTTC | CASGPYNEQFF
many | TRBJ2-3 | TRBV7-7 | NA | TGTGCTAGCAGCTTAGGGTCCCTCACAGATACGCAGTATTTT | CASSLGSLTDTQYF
few | TRBJ2-1 | TRBV10-3 | NA | TGTGCCATCAGTGAGTCCGGGCTTGGGGAGCAGTTCTTC | CAISESGLGEQFF
NA | TRBJ2-4 | TRBV20-1 | TRBD2 | TGCAGTGCTCCCCTAGCGGAGCTAGCCAAAAACATTCAGTACTTC | CSAPLAELAKNIQYF
NA | TRBJ2-3 | TRBV6-1 | NA | TGTGCCAGCAGTGCCTTCGCGGGGTACACAGATACGCAGTATTTT | CASSAFAGYTDTQYF
NA | TRBJ1-1 | TRBV7-9 | NA | TGTGCCAGCAGTTTATCTGGGGCTCTTAGCACTGAAGCTTTCTTT | CASSLSGALSTEAFF
few | TRBJ2-1 | TRBV6-2/TRBV6-3 | NA | TGTGCCAGCAGTCCGGGACTTTACAATGAGCAGTTCTTC | CASSPGLYNEQFF
NA | TRBJ2-7 | TRBV11-2 | TRBD1 | TGTGCCAGCAGCTTAGAAGGGACAGGTCCTTACGAGCAGTACTTC | CASSLEGTGPYEQYF